This T cell receptor (beta chain) came from a study of shared clonotypes between healthy human individuals. Study results and limitations: The represented genetic and exposure-history diversity was limited by the small number of donors.

Assay: immunoSEQ multiplex PCR; the TCRdb copy retains only in-frame clones and omits some. The sample has some 530,000 clones; 70% to 85% are singletons. Trimming cost V 6 bases and J 4 bases; bases outside gene matches: 6. Germline V gives CDR1 MDHEN, CDR2 SYDVKM. The CDR3 is made up of 14 amino acids. Note on this clone: Its antigen is as yet unknown.

This clonotype was obtained from a middle-aged woman in good health. Some clones in this sample may be carry-over from other donors' samples. The chain couples TRBV28 to TRBJ2-3; 8 positions agree with TRBD2. The material sequenced was PBMCs. The DNA of the CDR3 is TGTGCCAGCAGAGGGACTAGGGCACCAGATACGCAGTATTTT. It codes for CASRGTRAPDTQYF.